This TCR beta chain was captured in a study of CXCR3-negative and CXCR3-positive naive CD8 T cells. Study results and caveats: Relative to CXCR3-negative naive cells, CXCR3-positive naive cells had more hydrophobic TRB CDR3s.

Details on this clonotype: Its target is not known.

CDR1 and CDR2 from the germline V gene are MNHEY and SVGAGI. CDR3 size: 16 residues. Carrying UMI labels, the TRB cDNA libraries were prepared through 5' RACE. TCRdb processed the 5' RACE reads again and assigns one entry to each CDR3 protein, with no DNA. The repertoire shows about 63,000 distinct CDR3 sequences; the top ten hold around 4.8%. What was sequenced was naive CXCR3+ CD8+ T cells from blood. This sample's subset: CD45RO-CCR7+CD27+CD95- naive CD8+ T cells expressing CXCR3 (TNR3+). The chain recombines TRBV6-5 with TRBJ2-2; as DNA is missing, the TRBD1 call by TCRdb cannot be tested. The source of this sequence is a human donor in good health. Some clones in this sample may be carry-over from other donors' samples. The CDR3 protein is CASSPVGSPDTGELFF.